Given below is one T cell receptor beta chain in context. The antigen is not known. J gave up 2 bases and V 4 bases, and 6 bases lay outside the gene matches. The germline V gene has CDR1 MRHNA and CDR2 SNTAGT. The CDR3 covers 15 residues. These data originate in a study of cytomegalovirus exposure and HLA in healthy donors. A multiplex PCR was run with 60 Vbeta primers and 13 Jbeta primers. In the original workflow: It was a later analysis that counted some 80 million unique TCR beta chains, of which some 10 million were shared. Sequenced by immunoSEQ multiplex PCR; TCRdb stores in-frame clones only, minus some. That table furnishes V, J and clone size, whereas the DNA furnished D and trimming. The table lists about 170,000 clones, 79% of them singletons. Study-level points and caveats: In a later analysis, TCR beta V- and J-gene trimming showed a link to a missense DCLRE1C variant.

The sequencing sample was made of PBMCs. The clonotype was recovered from a woman in her forties or fifties in good health and CMV-seronegative. The rearrangement uses TRBV6-4 and TRBJ2-3, with 7 bases that match TRBD2. The CDR3 DNA reads TGTGCCAGCAGTGGGGGGGGACTAACCACAGATACGCAGTATTTT. Its protein is CASSGGGLTTDTQYF.